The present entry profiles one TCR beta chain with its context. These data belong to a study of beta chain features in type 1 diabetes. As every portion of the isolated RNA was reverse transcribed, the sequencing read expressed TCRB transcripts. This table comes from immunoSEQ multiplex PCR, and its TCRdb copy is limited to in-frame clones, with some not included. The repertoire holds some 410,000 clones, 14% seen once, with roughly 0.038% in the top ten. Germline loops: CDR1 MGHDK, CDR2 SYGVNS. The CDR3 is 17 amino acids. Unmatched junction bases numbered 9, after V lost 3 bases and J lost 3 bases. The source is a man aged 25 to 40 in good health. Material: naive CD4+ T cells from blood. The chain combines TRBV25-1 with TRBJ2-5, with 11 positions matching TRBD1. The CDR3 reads CASSEVPGTGGKETQYF. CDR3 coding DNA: TGTGCCAGCAGTGAGGTTCCCGGGACAGGGGGAAAAGAGACCCAGTACTTC.